Described below is a single T cell receptor (beta chain) sequence and its context. Germline CDR1 reads SEHNR; CDR2 reads FQNEAQ (reference sequence). The CDR3 is made up of 19 amino acids. The J segment lost 0 bases and the V segment lost 5 bases, leaving 11 bases of the junction unmatched. Sequencing was performed with immunoSEQ multiplex PCR; in TCRdb, only in-frame clones are kept and a portion is missing. Here the sample spans about 62,000 clones, approximately 89% being singletons. These data belong to a study of OX40 agonist ivuxolimab in advanced cancers. Across the whole study: Previous treatment with anti-PD-1, anti-PD-L1 or anti-CTLA-4 therapy was allowed; about 40% had received some. Partial responses were seen in three patients, one with hepatocellular carcinoma and two with cutaneous melanoma.

Baseline, cycle 4 day 1, and cycle 7 day 1 were the blood sampling points. The sequences come from CD4+ or CD8+ T cells sorted from blood, collected in a trial of the OX40 agonist ivuxolimab. The chain joins TRBV7-9 to TRBJ2-1, with TRBD2 identical over 12 bases. The TCR sequence derives from an adult with an advanced solid tumor such as melanoma, head and neck, liver or kidney cancer. The CDR3 protein is CASSLLGLAGNLSYNEQFF. CDR3 bases: TGTGCCAGCAGCCTGTTAGGACTAGCGGGGAATCTCTCCTACAATGAGCAGTTCTTC.